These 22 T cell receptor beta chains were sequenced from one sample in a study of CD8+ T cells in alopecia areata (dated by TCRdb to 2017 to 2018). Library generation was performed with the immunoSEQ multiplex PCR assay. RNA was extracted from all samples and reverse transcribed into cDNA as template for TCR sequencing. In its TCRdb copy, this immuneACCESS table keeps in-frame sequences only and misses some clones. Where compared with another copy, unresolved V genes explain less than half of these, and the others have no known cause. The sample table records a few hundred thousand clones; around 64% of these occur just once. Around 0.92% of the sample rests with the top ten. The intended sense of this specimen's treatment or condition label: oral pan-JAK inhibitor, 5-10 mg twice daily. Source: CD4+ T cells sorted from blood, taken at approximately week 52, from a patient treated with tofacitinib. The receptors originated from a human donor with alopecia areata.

CDR3 sequence (DNA): TGTGCCAGCACCCCCAGTGGGAGCTCCTACAATGAGCAGTTCTTC. Translated, it gives CASTPSGSSYNEQFF. The chain employs TRBV7-3 and TRBJ2-1; D is possibly TRBD2 (5 bases). This CDR3 contains 15 residues. The V end lost 7 bases, the J end lost 0 bases, and 13 bases lay between the germline ends. The V gene's germline CDR1 is SGHTA and CDR2 FQGTGA.

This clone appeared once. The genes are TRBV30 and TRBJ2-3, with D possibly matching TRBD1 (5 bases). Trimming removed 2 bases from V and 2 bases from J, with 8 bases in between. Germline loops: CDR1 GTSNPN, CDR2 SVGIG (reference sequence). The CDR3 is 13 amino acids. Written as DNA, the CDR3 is TGTGCCTGGAGTCCAGGGAACACAGATACGCAGTATTTT. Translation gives CAWSPGNTDTQYF.

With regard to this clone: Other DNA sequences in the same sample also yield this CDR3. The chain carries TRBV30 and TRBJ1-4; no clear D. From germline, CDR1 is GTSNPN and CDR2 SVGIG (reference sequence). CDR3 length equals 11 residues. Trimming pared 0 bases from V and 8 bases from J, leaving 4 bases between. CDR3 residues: CAWSVGEKLFF. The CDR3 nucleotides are TGTGCCTGGAGTGTGGGAGAAAAACTGTTTTTT.

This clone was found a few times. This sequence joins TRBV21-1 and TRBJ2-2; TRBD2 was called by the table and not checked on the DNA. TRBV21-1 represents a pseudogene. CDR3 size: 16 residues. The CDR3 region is CASSEEPGEVAGELFF. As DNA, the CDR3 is TGTGCCAGCAGCGAGGAGCCGGGGGAGGTTGCCGGGGAGCTGTTTTTT.

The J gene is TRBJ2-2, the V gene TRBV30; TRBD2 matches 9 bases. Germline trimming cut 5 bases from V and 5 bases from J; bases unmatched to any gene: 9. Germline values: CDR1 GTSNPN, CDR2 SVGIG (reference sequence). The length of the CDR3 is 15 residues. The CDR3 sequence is CAWEERGEYTGELFF. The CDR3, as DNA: TGTGCCTGGGAAGAGCGGGGGGAATATACCGGGGAGCTGTTTTTT. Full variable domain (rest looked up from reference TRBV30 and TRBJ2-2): SQTIHQWPATLVQPVGSPLSLECTVEGTSNPNLYWYRQAAGRGLQLLFYSVGIGQISSEVPQNLSASRPQDRQFILSSKKLLLSDSGFYLCAWEERGEYTGELFFGEGSRLTVL.

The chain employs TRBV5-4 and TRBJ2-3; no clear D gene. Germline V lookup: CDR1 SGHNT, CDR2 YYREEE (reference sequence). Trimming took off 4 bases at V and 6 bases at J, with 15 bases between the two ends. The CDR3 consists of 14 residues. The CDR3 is CASSPSSDSDTQYF. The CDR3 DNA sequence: TGTGCCAGCAGCCCCAGTTCGGATTCGGATACGCAGTATTTT.

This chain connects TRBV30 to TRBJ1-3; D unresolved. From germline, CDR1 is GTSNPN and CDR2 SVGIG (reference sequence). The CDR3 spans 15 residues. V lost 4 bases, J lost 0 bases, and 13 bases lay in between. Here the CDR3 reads CAWTFPGSSGNTIYF. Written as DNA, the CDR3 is TGTGCCTGGACTTTCCCCGGGAGCTCTGGAAACACCATATATTTT.

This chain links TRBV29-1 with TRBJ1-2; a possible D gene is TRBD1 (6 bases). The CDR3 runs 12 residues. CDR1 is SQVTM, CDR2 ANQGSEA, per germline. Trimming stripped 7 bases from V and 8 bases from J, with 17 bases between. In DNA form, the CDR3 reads TGCAGCGGTCACAGGGTATCTGGCGGCTACACCTTC. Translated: CSGHRVSGGYTF.

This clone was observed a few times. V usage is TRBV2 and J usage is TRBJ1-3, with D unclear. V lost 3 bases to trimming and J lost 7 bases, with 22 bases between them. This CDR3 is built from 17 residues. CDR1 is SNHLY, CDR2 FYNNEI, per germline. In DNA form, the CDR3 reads TGTGCCAGCAGTGACCCCGACGAACGGCCTTTTGGGAACACCATATATTTT. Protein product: CASSDPDERPFGNTIYF.

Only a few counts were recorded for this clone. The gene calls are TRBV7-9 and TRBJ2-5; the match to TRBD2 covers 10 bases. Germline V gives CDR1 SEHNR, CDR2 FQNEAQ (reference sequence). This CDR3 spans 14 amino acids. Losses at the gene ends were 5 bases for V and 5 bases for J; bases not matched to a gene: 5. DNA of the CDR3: TGTGCCAGCAGCCCGGGACTAGCGTGGGAGACCCAGTACTTC. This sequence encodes CASSPGLAWETQYF.

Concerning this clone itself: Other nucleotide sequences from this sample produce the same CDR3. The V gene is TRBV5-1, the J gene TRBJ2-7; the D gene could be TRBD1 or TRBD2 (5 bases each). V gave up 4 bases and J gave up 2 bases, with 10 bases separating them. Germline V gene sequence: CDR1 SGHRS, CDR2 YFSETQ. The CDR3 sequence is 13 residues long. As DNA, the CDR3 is TGCGCCAGCAGCCGGGACGGTACCTACGAGCAGTACTTC. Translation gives CASSRDGTYEQYF.

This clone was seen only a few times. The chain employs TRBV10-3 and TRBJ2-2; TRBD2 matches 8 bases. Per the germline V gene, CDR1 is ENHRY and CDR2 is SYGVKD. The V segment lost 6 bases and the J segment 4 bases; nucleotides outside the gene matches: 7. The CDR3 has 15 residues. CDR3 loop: CAIRSGGAGTGELFF. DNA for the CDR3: TGTGCCATCAGATCCGGGGGGGCTGGCACCGGGGAGCTGTTTTTT.

The CDR3 loop is CASSQLGGIAYNEQFF. The CDR3 region has the DNA TGTGCCAGCAGCCAATTAGGCGGGATCGCCTACAATGAGCAGTTCTTC. The chain employs TRBV14 and TRBJ2-1, with a possible D match to TRBD2 (6 bases). From germline, CDR1 is SGHDN and CDR2 FVKESK. Trimming shortened V by 2 bases and J by 2 bases, and 13 bases separated the two germline ends. The CDR3 is 16 amino acids.

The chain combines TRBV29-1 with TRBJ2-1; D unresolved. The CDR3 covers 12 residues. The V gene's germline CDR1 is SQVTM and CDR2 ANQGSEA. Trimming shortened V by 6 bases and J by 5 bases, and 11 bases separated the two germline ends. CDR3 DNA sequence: TGCAGCGTGGGCGAAAGACACAATGAGCAGTTCTTC. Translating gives CSVGERHNEQFF.

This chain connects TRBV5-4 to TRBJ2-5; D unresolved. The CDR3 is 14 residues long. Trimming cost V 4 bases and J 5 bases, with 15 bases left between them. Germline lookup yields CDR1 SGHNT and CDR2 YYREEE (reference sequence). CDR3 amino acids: CASSPDGPRETQYF. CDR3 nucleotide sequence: TGTGCCAGCAGCCCCGACGGGCCTCGCGAGACCCAGTACTTC.

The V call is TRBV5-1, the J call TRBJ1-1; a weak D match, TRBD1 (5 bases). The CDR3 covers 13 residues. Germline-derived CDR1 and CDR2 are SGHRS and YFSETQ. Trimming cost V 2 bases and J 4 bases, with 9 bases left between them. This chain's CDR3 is CASSLNQGTEAFF. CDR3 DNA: TGCGCCAGCAGCTTAAACCAGGGCACTGAAGCTTTCTTT.

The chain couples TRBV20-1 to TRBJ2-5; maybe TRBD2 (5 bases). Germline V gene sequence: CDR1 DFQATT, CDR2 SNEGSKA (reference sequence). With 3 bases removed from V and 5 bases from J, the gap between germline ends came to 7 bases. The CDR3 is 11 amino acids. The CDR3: CSARREETQYF. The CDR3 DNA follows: TGCAGTGCTAGGAGGGAGGAGACCCAGTACTTC.

This chain's CDR3 is CASSTESMNTEAFF. CDR3 in DNA: TGTGCCAGTAGTACAGAAAGCATGAACACTGAAGCTTTCTTT. The gene calls are TRBV19 and TRBJ1-1; D unclear. CDR1 and CDR2 from the germline V gene are LNHDA and SQIVND (reference sequence). This CDR3 contains 14 residues. The germline V and J ends were trimmed by 4 bases and 0 bases, with 9 bases remaining between them.

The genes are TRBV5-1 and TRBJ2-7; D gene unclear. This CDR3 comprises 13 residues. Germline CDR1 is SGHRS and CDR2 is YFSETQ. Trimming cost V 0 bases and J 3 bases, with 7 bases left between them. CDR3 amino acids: CASSLAKGYEQYF. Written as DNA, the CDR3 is TGCGCCAGCAGCTTGGCAAAGGGCTACGAGCAGTACTTC. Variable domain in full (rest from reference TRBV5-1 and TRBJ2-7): KAGVTQTPRYLIKTRGQQVTLSCSPISGHRSVSWYQQTPGQGLQFLFEYFSETQRNKGNFPGRFSGRQFSNSRSEMNVSTLELGDSALYLCASSLAKGYEQYFGPGTRLTVT.

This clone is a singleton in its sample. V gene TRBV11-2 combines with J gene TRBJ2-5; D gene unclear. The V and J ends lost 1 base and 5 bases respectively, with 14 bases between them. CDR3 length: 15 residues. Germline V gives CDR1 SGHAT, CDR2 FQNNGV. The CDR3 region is CASSLAGTTLETQYF. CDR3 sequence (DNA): TGTGCCAGCAGCTTAGCGGGTACAACCCTTGAGACCCAGTACTTC. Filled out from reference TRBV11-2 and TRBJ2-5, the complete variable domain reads EAGVAQSPRYKIIEKRQSVAFWCNPISGHATLYWYQQILGQGPKLLIQFQNNGVVDDSQLPKDRFSAERLKGVDSTLKIQPAKLEDSAVYLCASSLAGTTLETQYFGPGTRLLVL.

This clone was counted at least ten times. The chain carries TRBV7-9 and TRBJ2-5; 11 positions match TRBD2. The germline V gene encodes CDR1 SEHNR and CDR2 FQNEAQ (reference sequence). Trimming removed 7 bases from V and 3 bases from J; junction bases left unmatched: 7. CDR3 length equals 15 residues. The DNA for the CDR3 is TGTGCCAGCACGCGACCGGGACTAGCGGAAGAGACCCAGTACTTC. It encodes CASTRPGLAEETQYF.

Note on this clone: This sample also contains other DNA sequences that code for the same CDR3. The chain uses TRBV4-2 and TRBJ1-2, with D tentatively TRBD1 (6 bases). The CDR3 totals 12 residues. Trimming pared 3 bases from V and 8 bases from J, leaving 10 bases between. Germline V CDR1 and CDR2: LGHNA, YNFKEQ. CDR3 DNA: TGTGCCAGCAGCCAGGACAGCAGAGGCTACACCTTC. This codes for CASSQDSRGYTF.